The rows below give T cell receptor beta chains drawn from one sample of a study of T cell clonotyping in hematopoietic cell transplantation. Libraries were prepared by immunoSEQ multiplex PCR; TCRdb keeps only in-frame clonotypes and omits some of them. The top ten hold about 0.8% of the sample, which has tens of thousands of clones, around 94% seen once. The sequencing input was peripheral blood mononuclear cells. These receptors all come from a woman aged 50 to 65 in good health. Some clones in this sample may be carry-over from other donors' samples. The CDR3 runs from the conserved cysteine through the conserved F or W. Fields, in order: clone size, J gene, V gene, CDR3 protein. Some rows mark clone size as missing; the rest say once, few, many or name a class of expanded clone.

- TRBJ1-1 TRBV4-1 CASSAPQGKNTEAFF
once TRBJ2-5 TRBV5-6 CASSLTAGGHQETQYF
once TRBJ2-3 TRBV11-1 CASSLGPGTSRNKDTQYF
- TRBJ1-3 TRBV6-1 CATSGAGISGNTIYF
- TRBJ1-1 TRBV14 CASSQDLLGENTEAFF
- TRBJ1-5 TRBV28 CASSKGGAQLHF
- TRBJ2-7 TRBV7-9 CASSPRTGGNSYEQYF
once TRBJ2-7 TRBV23-1 CAREKTKYPYEQYF
- TRBJ2-3 TRBV9 CASSVEKEGGRDTQYF
- TRBJ1-2 TRBV13 CASSLAAIGDKSGYTF
- TRBJ1-3 TRBV29-1 CSVGDSAGNTIYF
- TRBJ2-7 TRBV20-1 CSARWGYEQYF
- TRBJ2-7 TRBV7-2 CASSLERESEQYF
- TRBJ2-7 TRBV5-6 CASSSSGQGHYEQYF
- TRBJ1-2 TRBV5-8 CASSHGQLREGYTF
- TRBJ1-1 TRBV4-3 CASSQRDGLSRDWNTEAFF
- TRBJ2-2 TRBV4-2 CASSQDSARNTGELFF
- TRBJ1-1 TRBV5-1 CASSGGRGDAAFF
- TRBJ1-5 TRBV7-2 CASSLGGISNQPQHF
- TRBJ1-2 TRBV10-3 CAISEGGGQGYTF
- TRBJ1-2 TRBV19 CASTPYVSFYGYTF
- TRBJ1-2 TRBV7-3 CASSPDGNNYGYTF
- TRBJ1-2 TRBV28 CASSKQGSYGYTF
- TRBJ2-7 TRBV30 CAWSPHVSSYEQYF
- TRBJ2-7 TRBV11-3 CASSNYHRVSYEQYF
few TRBJ1-1 TRBV5-5 CASRPRSGNTEAFF
- TRBJ2-2 TRBV7-2 CASSGENTGELFF
- TRBJ1-1 TRBV20-1 CSAGGGSAFF
- TRBJ2-4 TRBV6-6 CASGFLDPIIQYF
- TRBJ1-2 TRBV19 CASADKQGGYTF
- TRBJ1-5 TRBV19 CASTLGPRDSNQPQHF
- TRBJ1-1 TRBV5-1 CASSLQGGGTEAFF
- TRBJ1-5 TRBV9 CASSVEGGAQPQHF
- TRBJ2-3 TRBV5-6 CASSLAQTIPSTDTQYF
- TRBJ2-3 TRBV5-5 CASSSRGGLNTDTQYF
- TRBJ1-2 TRBV5-6 CASSVFDGGYTF
- TRBJ2-6 TRBV5-6 CASSHIPGHLSSGANVLTF
- TRBJ1-6 TRBV5-4 CASSLGRGVYNSPLHF
- TRBJ1-6 TRBV21-1 CANRGSSSSYNSPLHF